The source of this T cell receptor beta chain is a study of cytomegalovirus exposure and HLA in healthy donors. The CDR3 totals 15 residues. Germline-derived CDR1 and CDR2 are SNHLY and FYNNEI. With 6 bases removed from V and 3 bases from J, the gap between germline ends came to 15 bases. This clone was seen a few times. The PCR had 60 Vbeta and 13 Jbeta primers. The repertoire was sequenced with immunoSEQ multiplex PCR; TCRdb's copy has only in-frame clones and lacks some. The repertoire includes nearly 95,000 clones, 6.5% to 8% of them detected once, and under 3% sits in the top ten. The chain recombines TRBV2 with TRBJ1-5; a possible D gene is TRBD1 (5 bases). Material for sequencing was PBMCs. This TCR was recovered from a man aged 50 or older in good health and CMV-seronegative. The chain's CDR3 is CASSSEKGYNQPQHF. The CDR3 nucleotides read TGTGCCAGCAGCTCCGAAAAGGGGTACAATCAGCCCCAGCATTTT.